This TCR beta chain was profiled in a study of T cell changes during pregnancy in multiple sclerosis. Clones were sequenced by immunoSEQ multiplex PCR, and TCRdb holds only the in-frame ones, with some missing. The sample shows 30,000 to 45,000 clones, around 90% of them seen only once. Sequences were derived from CD4+ T cells from peripheral blood mononuclear cells, sampled in the third trimester of pregnancy. The TCR sequence derives from a female donor with multiple sclerosis, enrolled in a pregnancy study.

CDR3: CAWSAYRGRSGETQYF. The CDR3 nucleotides read TGTGCCTGGAGTGCGTACAGGGGGCGTTCAGGAGAGACCCAGTACTTC. The chain joins TRBV30 to TRBJ2-5, with 9 bases identical to TRBD1. The length of the CDR3 is 16 residues. Trimming at V came to 1 base and at J to 4 bases, leaving 10 bases not matched to a gene. Germline V lookup: CDR1 GTSNPN, CDR2 SVGIG (reference sequence). Using reference TRBV30 and TRBJ2-5 for the parts outside the CDR3, the full variable domain is SQTIHQWPATLVQPVGSPLSLECTVEGTSNPNLYWYRQAAGRGLQLLFYSVGIGQISSEVPQNLSASRPQDRQFILSSKKLLLSDSGFYLCAWSAYRGRSGETQYFGPGTRLLVL.